Listed below are T cell receptor beta chains from one sample, sequenced in a study of identical twins. MiXCR, applied by TCRdb to the 5' RACE reads, yields one record per CDR3 protein. The sample has 690,000 or so distinct CDR3 sequences, around 8.6% seen once. The same data also went into a second study, on yellow fever vaccine responses in identical twins.

Sequencing was performed on PBMCs. The receptors were gathered from a woman younger than 30 in good health. Each CDR3 is given with its conserved first and last residue. The D gene is left open where the match is weak. The size entry is marked missing in some rows and otherwise reads once, few, many or a size class.

J	D	V	size	DNA	CDR3
TRBJ2-3	NA	TRBV30	few	TGTGCCTGGAGTGTAAGGCGGGACGTAGATACGCAGTATTTT	CAWSVRRDVDTQYF
TRBJ2-7	TRBD2	TRBV6-2/TRBV6-3	many	TGTGCCAGCAGAAAGGGACTAGCGGGAAAATCATCCTACGAGCAGTACTTC	CASRKGLAGKSSYEQYF
TRBJ2-7	TRBD1	TRBV20-1	NA	TGCAGTGCTGAGCCTAAGACAGGGAAAACCTACGAGCAGTACTTC	CSAEPKTGKTYEQYF
TRBJ2-1	TRBD1	TRBV20-1	few	TGCAGTGCTAGCCCGACGACAGGGCTCTACAATGAGCAGTTCTTC	CSASPTTGLYNEQFF
TRBJ2-3	TRBD2	TRBV4-1	NA	TGCGCCAGCAGCCCGGGGGGGGCCGCACCCACAGATACGCAGTATTTT	CASSPGGAAPTDTQYF
TRBJ2-3	TRBD2	TRBV7-9	NA	TGTGCCAGCAGCTCGTCTAGCGGGGGGAGGCCAGATACGCAGTATTTT	CASSSSSGGRPDTQYF
TRBJ2-1	NA	TRBV11-1	few	TGTGCCAGCAGCTTAAGAAGCGGGCGACGGATCACTAGCTCCTACAATGAGCAGTTCTTC	CASSLRSGRRITSSYNEQFF
TRBJ2-5	NA	TRBV12-3/TRBV12-4	many	TGTGCCAGCAGTAGGGTTGTTGGGAGTAGGGTAGAGACCCAGTACTTC	CASSRVVGSRVETQYF
TRBJ2-7	TRBD1	TRBV27	NA	TGTGCCAGCAGGTTGACAGGGGCTTCGGTCCACGAGCAGTACTTC	CASRLTGASVHEQYF
TRBJ1-6	TRBD1	TRBV20-1	NA	TGCAGTGCTTGGACAGGGCTAGGTTCACCCCTCCACTTT	CSAWTGLGSPLHF
TRBJ2-7	TRBD2	TRBV5-1	few	TGCGCCAGCAGACCGACTAGCGGGGGTACCTACGAGCAGTACTTC	CASRPTSGGTYEQYF
TRBJ2-7	NA	TRBV10-3	NA	TGTGCCATCAGTGAGTCTGTTGGGAAATCGTGGTACGAGCAGTACTTC	CAISESVGKSWYEQYF
TRBJ2-1	TRBD2	TRBV29-1	many	TGCAGCGCTGAAGCGGGAGGGTCCAATGAGCAGTTCTTC	CSAEAGGSNEQFF
TRBJ1-1	TRBD1	TRBV20-1	few	TGCAGTGCTAGACCCTACAGGGGTTCAACTGAAGCTTTCTTT	CSARPYRGSTEAFF
TRBJ2-2	NA	TRBV4-3	once	TGCGCCAGCAGCCAAGATCGGGGGCAGGGATTAACCGGGGAGCTGTTTTTT	CASSQDRGQGLTGELFF
TRBJ2-1	NA	TRBV5-4	NA	TGTGCCAGCAGCCCAGAAGCGAGCTTCTCCTACAATGAGCAGTTCTTC	CASSPEASFSYNEQFF
TRBJ2-1	NA	TRBV19	many	TGTGCCAGTAGTAAGATAGATTTTAACAATGAGCAGTTCTTC	CASSKIDFNNEQFF
TRBJ2-1	NA	TRBV6-2/TRBV6-3	few	TGTGCCAGCAGTTACTCAGGAAGGGGGAGGAGGTCTGAGCAGTTCTTC	CASSYSGRGRRSEQFF
TRBJ2-7	TRBD2	TRBV11-1	NA	TGTGCCAGCAGCCCCACGGGAGGGACTAGCCGACGTACCTACGAGCAGTACTTC	CASSPTGGTSRRTYEQYF
TRBJ2-2	NA	TRBV6-2/TRBV6-3	many	TGTGCCAGCAAACACAGGGAGAGGACCGGGGAGCTGTTTTTT	CASKHRERTGELFF
TRBJ2-2	TRBD1	TRBV7-8	many	TGTGCCAGCAGCTTACAGGGGGTCAACACCGGGGAGCTGTTTTTT	CASSLQGVNTGELFF
TRBJ2-5	NA	TRBV7-3	NA	TGTGCCAGCAGCTTGCCGAGGGTCCCGTCGAAAGAGCCTCAAGAGACCCAGTACTTC	CASSLPRVPSKEPQETQYF
TRBJ2-7	TRBD1	TRBV29-1	NA	TGCAGCGTACGGGACAGTCGTGCCGAGCAGTACTTC	CSVRDSRAEQYF
TRBJ2-3	TRBD2	TRBV7-6	NA	TGTGCCAGCAGTCCTCTTGTAGCGGGGGGGTTCGAGCAGTATTTT	CASSPLVAGGFEQYF
TRBJ2-3	NA	TRBV5-1	many	TGCGCCAGCAGCCAGGACCCTATGGGCACAGATACGCAGTATTTT	CASSQDPMGTDTQYF
TRBJ1-4	NA	TRBV12-3/TRBV12-4	once	TGTGCCAGCAGCTCTAACATGGATGAAAAACTGTTTTTT	CASSSNMDEKLFF
TRBJ2-7	NA	TRBV5-1	NA	TGCGCCAGCAGCTTGGAAATCAGGGTCCACGAGCAGTACTTC	CASSLEIRVHEQYF
TRBJ2-5	NA	TRBV12-3/TRBV12-4	many	TGTGCCAGCACTCATGGGGAGACCCAGTACTTC	CASTHGETQYF
TRBJ2-4	NA	TRBV5-1	many	TGCGCCAGCAGCTTCGTTGGGGGGGGCAGCAAAAACATTCAGTACTTC	CASSFVGGGSKNIQYF
TRBJ2-1	NA	TRBV29-1	few	TGCAGCGTTGAAGATCCGGGGCGCCAGTTCTTC	CSVEDPGRQFF
TRBJ2-5	NA	TRBV5-6	NA	TGTGCCCCACTGGGGAGTCAAGAGACCCAGTACTTC	CAPLGSQETQYF